The source of this TCR beta chain is a study of glioma-infiltrating T cells. Points from the study as a whole: Tissue-blood divergence was below expectation in non-neoplastic patients, above in gliomas. Tissue and blood shared very few CDR3 sequences.

This clonotype was observed a few times. As yet, its antigen is unknown. Trimming at V came to 0 bases and at J to 3 bases, leaving 6 bases not matched to a gene. Germline V gives CDR1 LGHNA, CDR2 YNFKEQ. This CDR3 is 16 amino acids long. Amplification of TCR alpha and beta CDR3 regions from RNA used iRepertoire nested multiplex PCR. One-step reverse transcription and amplification started from approximately 100-400 ng of tissue mRNA or PBMC total RNA. TCRdb itself ran the multiplex PCR reads through MiXCR, one entry per CDR3 protein. This table holds under 200,000 distinct CDR3 sequences, over 40% found once.

The receptor was derived from a human donor with low-grade glioma or glioblastoma, undergoing nonglioma brain surgery, or in good health (not recorded which). Sequencing used glioma tissue, nonneoplastic brain tissue, or PBMCs (not recorded which). The V and J genes are TRBV4-2 and TRBJ2-7, with 9 bases matching TRBD2. As DNA, the CDR3 is TGTGCCAGCAGCCAAGAATTAGCGGGGGATGGCTACGAGCAGTACTTC. Its protein is CASSQELAGDGYEQYF.